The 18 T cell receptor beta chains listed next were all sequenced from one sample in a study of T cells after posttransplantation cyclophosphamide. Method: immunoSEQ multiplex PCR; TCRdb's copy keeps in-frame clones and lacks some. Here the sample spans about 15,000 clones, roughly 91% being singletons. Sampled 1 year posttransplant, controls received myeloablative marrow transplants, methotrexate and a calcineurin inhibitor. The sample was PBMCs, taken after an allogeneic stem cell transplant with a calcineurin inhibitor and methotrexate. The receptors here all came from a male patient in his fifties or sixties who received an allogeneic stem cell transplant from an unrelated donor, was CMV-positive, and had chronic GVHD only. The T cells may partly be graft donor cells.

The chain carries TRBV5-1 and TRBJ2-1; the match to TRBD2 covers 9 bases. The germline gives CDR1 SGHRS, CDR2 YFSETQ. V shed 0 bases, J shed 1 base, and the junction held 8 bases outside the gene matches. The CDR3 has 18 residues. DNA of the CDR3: TGCGCCAGCAGCTTGGCCCGACTAGCGGAACCGTCCTACAATGAGCAGTTCTTC. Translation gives CASSLARLAEPSYNEQFF.

DNA of the CDR3: TGTGCTGGACACGCACCAGGCACAGATACGCAGTATTTT. It translates to CAGHAPGTDTQYF. The gene calls are TRBV28 and TRBJ2-3, with D possibly being TRBD1 (5 bases). This CDR3 is built from 13 residues. Germline CDR1 MDHEN, CDR2 SYDVKM.

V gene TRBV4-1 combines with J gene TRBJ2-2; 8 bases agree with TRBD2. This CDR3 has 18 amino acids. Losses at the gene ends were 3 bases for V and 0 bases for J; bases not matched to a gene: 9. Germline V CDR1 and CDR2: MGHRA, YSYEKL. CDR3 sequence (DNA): TGCGCCAGCAGCCATTCCCTCGGGAGGGGCGCGAACACCGGGGAGCTGTTTTTT. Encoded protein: CASSHSLGRGANTGELFF.

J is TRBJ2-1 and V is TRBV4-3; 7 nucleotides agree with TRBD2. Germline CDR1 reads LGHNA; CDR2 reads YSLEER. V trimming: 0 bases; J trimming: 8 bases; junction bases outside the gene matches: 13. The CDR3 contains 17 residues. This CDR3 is CASSQEGAGSSFHEQFF. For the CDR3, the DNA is TGCGCCAGCAGCCAAGAAGGAGCGGGAAGCTCCTTCCATGAGCAGTTCTTC.

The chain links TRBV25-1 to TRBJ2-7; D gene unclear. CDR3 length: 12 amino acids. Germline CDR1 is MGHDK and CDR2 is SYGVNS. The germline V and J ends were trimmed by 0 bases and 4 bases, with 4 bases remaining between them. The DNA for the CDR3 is TGTGCCAGCAGTGAATATATATACGAGCAGTACTTC. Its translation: CASSEYIYEQYF.

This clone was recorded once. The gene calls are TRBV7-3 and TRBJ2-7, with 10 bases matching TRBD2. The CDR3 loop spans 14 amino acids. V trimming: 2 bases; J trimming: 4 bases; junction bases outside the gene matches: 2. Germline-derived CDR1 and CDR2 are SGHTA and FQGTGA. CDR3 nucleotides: TGTGCCAGCAGCTTATCTAGCGGGAGTTACGAGCAGTACTTC. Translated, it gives CASSLSSGSYEQYF.

CDR3 amino acids: CASSLSRDNLEQYF. CDR3 DNA: TGTGCCAGCAGTCTTTCCCGGGACAACCTCGAGCAGTACTTC. J is TRBJ2-7 and V is TRBV5-5; D perhaps matches TRBD1 (6 bases). From germline, CDR1 is SGHKS and CDR2 YYEKEE (reference sequence). Trimming pared 5 bases from V and 6 bases from J, leaving 18 bases between. The CDR3 is made up of 14 amino acids. Looking up the rest from reference TRBV5-5 and TRBJ2-7 gives the full variable domain: DAGVTQSPTHLIKTRGQQVTLRCSPISGHKSVSWYQQVLGQGPQFIFQYYEKEERGRGNFPDRFSARQFPNYSSELNVNALLLGDSALYLCASSLSRDNLEQYFGPGTRLTVT.

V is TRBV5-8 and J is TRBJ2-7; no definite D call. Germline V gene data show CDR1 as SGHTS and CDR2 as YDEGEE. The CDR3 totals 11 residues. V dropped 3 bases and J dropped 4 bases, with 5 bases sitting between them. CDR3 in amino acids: CASSSPYEQYF. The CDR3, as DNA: TGTGCCAGCAGCTCCCCGTACGAGCAGTACTTC.

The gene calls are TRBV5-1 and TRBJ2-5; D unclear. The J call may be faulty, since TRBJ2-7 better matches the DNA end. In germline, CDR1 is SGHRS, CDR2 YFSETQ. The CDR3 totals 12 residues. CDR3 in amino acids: CASRRGGNEQYF. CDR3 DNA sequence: TGCGCCAGTCGGCGAGGCGGAAACGAGCAGTACTTC.

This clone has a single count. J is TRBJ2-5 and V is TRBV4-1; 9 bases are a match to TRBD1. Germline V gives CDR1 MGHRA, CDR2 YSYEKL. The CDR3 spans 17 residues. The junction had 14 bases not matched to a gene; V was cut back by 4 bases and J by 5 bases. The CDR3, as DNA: TGCGCCAGCAGCCCTGGGACAGGGTCTCTTGGGAGGGAGACCCAGTACTTC. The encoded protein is CASSPGTGSLGRETQYF.

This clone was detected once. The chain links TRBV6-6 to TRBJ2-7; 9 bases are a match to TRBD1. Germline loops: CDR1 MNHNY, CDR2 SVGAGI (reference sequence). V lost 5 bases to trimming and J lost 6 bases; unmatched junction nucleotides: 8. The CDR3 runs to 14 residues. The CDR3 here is CASSNRDRVLEQYF. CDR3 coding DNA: TGTGCCAGCAGTAACCGGGACAGGGTCCTCGAGCAGTACTTC.

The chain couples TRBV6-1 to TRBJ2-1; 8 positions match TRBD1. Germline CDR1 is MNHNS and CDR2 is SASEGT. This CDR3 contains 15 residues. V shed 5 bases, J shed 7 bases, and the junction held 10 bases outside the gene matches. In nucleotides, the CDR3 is TGTGCCAGCAGTTTTTCGGCAGGGGGCGGGAATGAGCAGTTCTTC. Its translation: CASSFSAGGGNEQFF.

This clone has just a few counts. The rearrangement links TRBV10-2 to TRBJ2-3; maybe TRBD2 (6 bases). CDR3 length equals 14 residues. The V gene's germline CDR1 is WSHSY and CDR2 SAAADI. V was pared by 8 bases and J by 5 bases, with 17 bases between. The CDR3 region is CASRDFTAGDTQYF. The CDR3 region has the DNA TGCGCCAGCCGGGACTTCACCGCGGGAGATACGCAGTATTTT.

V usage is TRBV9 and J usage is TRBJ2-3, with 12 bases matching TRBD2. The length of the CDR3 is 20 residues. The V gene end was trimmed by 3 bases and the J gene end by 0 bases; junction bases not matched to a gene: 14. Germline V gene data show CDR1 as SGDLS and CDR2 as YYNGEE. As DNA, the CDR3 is TGTGCCAGCAGCGGCGATTATTCACTAGCGGGGGGCGAGAGCACAGATACGCAGTATTTT. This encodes CASSGDYSLAGGESTDTQYF.

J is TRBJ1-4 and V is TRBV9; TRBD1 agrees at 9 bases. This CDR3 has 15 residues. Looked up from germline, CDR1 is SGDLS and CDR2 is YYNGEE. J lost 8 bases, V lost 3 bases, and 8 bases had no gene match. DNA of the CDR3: TGTGCCAGCAGCGCCTCCGGGACAGGGTTAGAAAAACTGTTTTTT. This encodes CASSASGTGLEKLFF.

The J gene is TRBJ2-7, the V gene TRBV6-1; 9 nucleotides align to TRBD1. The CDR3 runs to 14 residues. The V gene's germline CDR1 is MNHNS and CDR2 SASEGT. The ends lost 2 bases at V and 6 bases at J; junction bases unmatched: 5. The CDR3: CASSETGTGSEQYF. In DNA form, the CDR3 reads TGTGCCAGCAGTGAAACCGGGACAGGGAGCGAGCAGTACTTC.

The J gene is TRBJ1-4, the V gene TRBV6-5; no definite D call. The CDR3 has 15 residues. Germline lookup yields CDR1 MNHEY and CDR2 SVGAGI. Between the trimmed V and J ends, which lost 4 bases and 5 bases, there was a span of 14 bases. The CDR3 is CASSLTSGINEKLFF. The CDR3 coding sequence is TGTGCCAGCAGTTTAACCTCGGGAATCAATGAAAAACTGTTTTTT.

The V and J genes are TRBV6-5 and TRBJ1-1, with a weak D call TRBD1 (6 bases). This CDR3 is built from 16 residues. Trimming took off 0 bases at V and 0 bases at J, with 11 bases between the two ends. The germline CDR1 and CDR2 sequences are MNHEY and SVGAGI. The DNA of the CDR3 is TGTGCCAGCAGTTACTCGGAACGGACAGTGAACACTGAAGCTTTCTTT. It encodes CASSYSERTVNTEAFF.